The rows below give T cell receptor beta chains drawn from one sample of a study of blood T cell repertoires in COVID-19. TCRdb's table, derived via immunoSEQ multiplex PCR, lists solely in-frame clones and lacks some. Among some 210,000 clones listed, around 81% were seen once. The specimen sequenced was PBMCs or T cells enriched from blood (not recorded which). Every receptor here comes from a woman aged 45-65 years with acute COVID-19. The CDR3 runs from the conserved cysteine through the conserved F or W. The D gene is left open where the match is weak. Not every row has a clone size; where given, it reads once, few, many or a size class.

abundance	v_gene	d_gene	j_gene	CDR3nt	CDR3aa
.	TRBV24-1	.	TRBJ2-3	TGTGCCACCAGTGATTCGGGGGGCCCAGATACGCAGTATTTT	CATSDSGGPDTQYF
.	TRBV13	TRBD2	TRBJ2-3	TGTGCCAGCAGCTTACGGGGGGGAAGCACAGATACGCAGTATTTT	CASSLRGGSTDTQYF
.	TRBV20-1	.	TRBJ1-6	TGCAGTGCTAGTTTGCAGGTTAATTCACCCCTCCACTTT	CSASLQVNSPLHF
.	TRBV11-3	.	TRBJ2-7	TGTGCCAGCAGCTTAGCCCGTGGGACACCTAGCTACGAGCAGTACTTC	CASSLARGTPSYEQYF
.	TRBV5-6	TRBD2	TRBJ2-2	TGTGCCAGCAGCTCGGGGGGGCACCTGTTTTTT	CASSSGGHLFF
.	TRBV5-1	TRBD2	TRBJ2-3	TGCGCCAGCGGACTAGCGGGAGATGGAGATACGCAGTATTTT	CASGLAGDGDTQYF
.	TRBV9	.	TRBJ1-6	TGTGCCAGCAGCGCCGAGGCAGCAAATTCACCCCTCCACTTT	CASSAEAANSPLHF
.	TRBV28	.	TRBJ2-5	TGTGCCAGCAGAAGTGGACTACGTCTCGGATTTGGCGAGACCCAGTACTTC	CASRSGLRLGFGETQYF
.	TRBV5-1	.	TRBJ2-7	TGCGCCAGCAGCACGGGACTCCCCGGCCACGAGCAGTACTTC	CASSTGLPGHEQYF
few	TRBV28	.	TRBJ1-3	TGTGCCAGCCGGGAGGCAGGACGAAACACCATATATTTT	CASREAGRNTIYF
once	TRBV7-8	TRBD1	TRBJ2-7	TGTGCCAGCAGCTTAGTTGTACAGGGGGGCGAAAACGAGCAGTACTTC	CASSLVVQGGENEQYF
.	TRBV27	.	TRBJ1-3	TGTGCCAGCAGTTTCCCCAGGGCCCGGTTAGGAAACACCATATATTTT	CASSFPRARLGNTIYF
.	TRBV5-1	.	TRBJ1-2	TGCGCCAGCAGCATTAATACAGAGAACTATGGCTACACCTTC	CASSINTENYGYTF
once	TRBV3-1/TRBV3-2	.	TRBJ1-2	TGTGCCAGCAGCGGCCAGGGTTTTGGGTATGGCTACACCTTC	CASSGQGFGYGYTF
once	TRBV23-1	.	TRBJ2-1	TGCGCCAGCAGTCAATCGACTACCCCCTCTGGGAACTTCGATGAGCAGTTCTTC	CASSQSTTPSGNFDEQFF
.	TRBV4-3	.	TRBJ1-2	TGCGCCAGCAGCCAAGAGAATTGGGACACCCGATATGGCTACACCTTC	CASSQENWDTRYGYTF
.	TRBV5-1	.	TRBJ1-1	TGCGCCAGCAGCCCGAGTGGGCCCACTGAAGCTTTCTTT	CASSPSGPTEAFF
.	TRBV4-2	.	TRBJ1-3	TGTGCCAGCAGCCAAGATGGGGCGGGAGCTAGCTCTGGAAACACCATATATTTT	CASSQDGAGASSGNTIYF
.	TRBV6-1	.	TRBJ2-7	TGTGCCAGCAGTGAAGCGGCAGGGCCCAATACTCACTTC	CASSEAAGPNTHF